Listed here are 9 T cell receptor beta chains from one sample, sequenced in a study of tumor and adjacent non-tumor tissue in lung cancer. The template was RNA from unsorted bulk tissue. TCRbeta libraries were built with three rounds of nested PCR, modified from ARM-PCR. Via MiXCR, TCRdb re-called the multiplex PCR reads, giving one row per CDR3 protein. The sample records some 120,000 distinct CDR3 sequences, about 66% being singletons. Source material: lung tumor tissue. Receptor source: a man under 40 with non-small cell lung cancer.

Details on this clonotype: This could be a read error, since a much larger clone is one nucleotide away. CDR3 region: CTSSHFSGAGGYTF. The CDR3 region has the DNA TGTACCAGCAGCCATTTCTCAGGGGCGGGTGGCTACACCTTC. This chain connects TRBV4-2 to TRBJ1-2; D possibly corresponds to TRBD1 (6 bases). The CDR3 is 14 amino acids. Per germline, CDR1 LGHNA and CDR2 YNFKEQ.

This clonotype was seen a few times. The chain carries TRBV7-3 and TRBJ2-5; 11 bases are shared with TRBD2. CDR3 size: 15 residues. Unmatched junction bases numbered 7, after V lost 3 bases and J lost 7 bases. Per germline, CDR1 SGHTA and CDR2 FQGTGA. The CDR3 sequence is CASSFSGGGLGTQYF. The CDR3 region has the DNA TGTGCCAGCAGCTTTAGCGGGGGGGGCCTGGGGACCCAGTACTTC.

As for this clonotype: Germline and junction disagree at one end, which may indicate a read error. The chain recombines TRBV6-6 with TRBJ1-6; D not resolved. The CDR3 is made up of 16 amino acids. Germline-derived CDR1 and CDR2 are MNHNY and SVGAGI (reference sequence). The CDR3 DNA reads TGTGCCAGCAGTTACGACCTCAGCTCCCATAATTCACCCCTCCACTTT. It encodes CASSYDLSSHNSPLHF.

The V and J genes are TRBV11-1 and TRBJ2-3, with D uncertain. The ends were cut back, 9 bases at V and 2 bases at J, with 15 bases in the middle. This CDR3 is 14 amino acids long. Germline values: CDR1 SGHAT, CDR2 FQDESV (reference sequence). The CDR3: CARGLTSDTDTQYF. The CDR3 DNA is TGTGCCAGAGGCTTGACGTCAGACACAGATACGCAGTATTTT.

Only one count was recorded for this clonotype. The chain has TRBV11-2 and TRBJ1-2, with a weak D call TRBD1 (5 bases). Germline CDR1 reads SGHAT; CDR2 reads FQNNGV. The CDR3 totals 13 residues. The CDR3 protein is CISSLTGVNGYTF. As DNA, the CDR3 is TGTATCAGCAGCTTAACAGGCGTAAATGGCTACACCTTC.

About this clonotype itself: A much larger clonotype is one base distant, so this may be a read error. The rearrangement links TRBV20-1 to TRBJ2-2, with 9 bases that match TRBD2. The V and J ends lost 5 bases and 5 bases, in that order; junction bases with no gene match: 6. Germline assignment: CDR1 DFQATT and CDR2 SNEGSKA (reference sequence). The CDR3 has 14 residues. The CDR3 reads CSAPNSGSTGELFF. Written as DNA, the CDR3 is TGCAGTGCTCCAAATAGCGGGAGTACCGGGGAGCTGTTTTTT.

A word on this clonotype: Its ends do not fully match the called genes, so a read error is possible. The V gene is TRBV11-1, the J gene TRBJ2-3, with 7 bases aligning to TRBD1. CDR1 and CDR2 from the germline V gene are SGHAT and FQDESV (reference sequence). The CDR3 runs to 15 residues. CDR3 loop: CASSSGQCLADTQYF. CDR3 in DNA: TGTGCCAGCAGCTCGGGACAGTGCCTCGCTGATACACAGTATTTT.

A remark on this clonotype: The conserved final phenylalanine or tryptophan is absent from the CDR3, which likely points to a read error. Because the CDR3's place on the DNA is in doubt, the DNA is left out and the CDR3 is given as listed by TCRdb. The J gene is TRBJ2-7, the V gene TRBV11-3. CDR1 is SGHNT, CDR2 YENEEA, per germline. Termini included, the CDR3 measures 13 amino acids. The CDR3 loop reads CASSSRGSYEHYL.

Comments on this clonotype: This may arise from a read error, as a much more abundant clone is one base away. The chain links TRBV29-1 to TRBJ2-5, with no clear D. The CDR3 is made up of 11 amino acids. Germline CDR1 reads SQVTM; CDR2 reads ANQGSEA. This CDR3 reads CIVGASETQYF. Written as DNA, the CDR3 is TGCATCGTTGGAGCATCCGAGACCCAGTACTTC.